This is a list of T cell receptor beta chains from one sample in a study of blood T cell repertoires in COVID-19. Produced via immunoSEQ multiplex PCR; TCRdb's table is partial and in-frame only. The sample carries some 83,000 clones, roughly 88% recorded once. The sequencing input was peripheral blood. Receptors originate from a man aged 60 to 75 with acute or convalescent COVID-19. The CDR3 runs from the conserved cysteine through the conserved F or W. Each record gives: CDR3 length, D gene, V gene, J gene, clone size, CDR3 protein, CDR3 DNA. D genes are given only for firm matches. Some rows have no size entry. The others give once, few or many, or a class for an expanded clone.

13	NA	TRBV6-5	TRBJ1-2	NA	CASSSPQGNGYTF	TGTGCCAGCAGCTCCCCCCAGGGAAATGGCTACACCTTC
15	NA	TRBV10-2	TRBJ1-5	NA	CASSDSGYKNQPQHF	TGCGCCAGCAGCGACTCAGGGTACAAAAATCAGCCCCAGCATTTT
17	TRBD1	TRBV9	TRBJ2-7	NA	CASSVAGTGEASYEQYF	TGTGCCAGCAGCGTAGCCGGGACAGGGGAGGCCTCCTACGAGCAGTACTTC
14	TRBD1	TRBV19	TRBJ1-2	NA	CASSRDREDYGYTF	TGTGCCAGTAGTCGGGACAGGGAAGACTATGGCTACACCTTC
15	TRBD1	TRBV5-5	TRBJ2-5	NA	CASSPDRQGWETQYF	TGTGCCAGCAGCCCGGACCGACAGGGCTGGGAGACCCAGTACTTC
13	NA	TRBV29-1	TRBJ2-2	NA	CSVDRGNTGELFF	TGCAGCGTTGACAGGGGTAACACCGGGGAGCTGTTTTTT
15	NA	TRBV3-1/TRBV3-2	TRBJ1-2	NA	CASSQDGVKGHGYTF	TGTGCCAGCAGCCAAGATGGAGTGAAGGGGCACGGCTACACCTTC
15	TRBD1	TRBV6-6	TRBJ1-2	NA	CASSRDRGRNHGYTF	TGTGCCAGCAGCCGGGACAGGGGGAGGAATCATGGCTACACCTTC
13	NA	TRBV6-5	TRBJ2-5	NA	CASSSTPLETQYF	TGTGCCAGCAGTTCGACTCCCTTAGAGACCCAGTACTTC
14	NA	TRBV27	TRBJ2-2	NA	CASSLSEFTGELFF	TGTGCCAGCAGTTTATCGGAGTTCACCGGGGAGCTGTTTTTT
14	NA	TRBV27	TRBJ2-7	NA	CASSLGAQGYEQYF	TGTGCCAGCAGTTTAGGGGCACAGGGCTACGAGCAGTACTTC
14	NA	TRBV6-5	TRBJ1-2	NA	CASSLVQGSHGYTF	TGTGCCAGCAGTTTAGTACAGGGTTCCCATGGCTACACCTTC
14	TRBD1	TRBV19	TRBJ1-2	NA	CASNYRGDNYGYTF	TGTGCCAGTAATTACAGGGGCGACAACTATGGCTACACCTTC
18	TRBD2	TRBV24-1	TRBJ2-3	NA	CATSAVVGLAGSSDTQYF	TGTGCCACCAGTGCCGTGGTTGGACTAGCGGGGAGTTCAGATACGCAGTATTTT
13	NA	TRBV11-3	TRBJ2-1	NA	CASSPTSRNEQFF	TGTGCCAGCAGCCCAACTTCTAGGAATGAGCAGTTCTTC
15	NA	TRBV2	TRBJ2-6	NA	CASTRGGAGANVLTF	TGTGCCAGCACCCGAGGGGGTGCTGGGGCCAACGTCCTGACTTTC
15	NA	TRBV24-1	TRBJ2-3	NA	CATSDRGQRMDTQYF	TGTGCCACCAGTGATAGAGGACAACGCATGGATACGCAGTATTTT
15	NA	TRBV4-1	TRBJ2-7	once	CASSQETAGGSEQYF	TGCGCCAGCAGCCAAGAGACGGCAGGGGGGTCGGAGCAGTACTTC
16	TRBD2	TRBV3-1/TRBV3-2	TRBJ2-5	NA	CASSLSSRGGGETQYF	TGTGCCAGCAGCCTCAGCTCGCGCGGGGGGGGAGAGACCCAGTACTTC
14	TRBD1	TRBV10-3	TRBJ2-2	NA	CATHGTGAAGELFF	TGTGCCACCCACGGGACAGGGGCGGCCGGGGAGCTGTTTTTT
14	NA	TRBV11-2	TRBJ2-1	NA	CASSFNRVYNEQFF	TGTGCCAGCAGCTTTAACCGAGTCTACAATGAGCAGTTCTTC
13	NA	TRBV12-3/TRBV12-4	TRBJ2-7	NA	CASSLMLAYEQYF	TGTGCCAGCAGTTTAATGCTAGCGTACGAGCAGTACTTC
16	TRBD2	TRBV23-1	TRBJ2-7	NA	CAWRGQRDGSSYEQYF	TGCGCCTGGAGGGGTCAGCGGGACGGAAGCTCCTACGAGCAGTACTTC
15	NA	TRBV5-3	TRBJ1-2	few	CARSWSRVGNYGYTF	TGTGCCAGAAGCTGGAGCAGGGTGGGAAACTATGGCTACACCTTC
13	NA	TRBV5-1	TRBJ2-5	NA	CASRLQGQETQYF	TGCGCCAGCAGATTACAGGGACAAGAGACCCAGTACTTC
15	NA	TRBV6-1	TRBJ1-6	NA	CASSEDGGESSPLHF	TGTGCCAGCAGTGAAGACGGGGGTGAAAGTTCACCCCTCCACTTT